The 8 T cell receptor beta chains reported below all come from one sample, sequenced in a study of Ad26.COV2.S vaccination and SARS-CoV-2 variants. Measured with immunoSEQ multiplex PCR; TCRdb has only the in-frame clones, and not every one. The data contain 440,000 or so clones, 90% of them seen just once; the ten biggest clones take up about 4.1%. Treatment defined: 19 received Ad26.COV2.S at low or high dose, single or two shots; about 5 received placebo; per-sample allocation not given. Collection of the samples took place on day 63 after the first injection of vaccine or placebo. The sample consisted of peripheral blood, taken in a trial of Ad26.COV2.S vaccine versus placebo. Receptors were obtained from a person between 18 and 60 years old who received the Ad26.COV2.S COVID-19 vaccine or a placebo.

V usage is TRBV18 and J usage is TRBJ1-1, with a weak D call TRBD1 (6 bases). Trimming stripped 8 bases from V and 5 bases from J, with 15 bases between. Germline CDR1 and CDR2: KGHSH and LQKENI. CDR3 size: 13 residues. The CDR3 is CASTRQVWTEAFF. CDR3 DNA sequence: TGTGCCAGCACAAGACAGGTGTGGACTGAAGCTTTCTTT.

CDR3 sequence (DNA): TGTGCCAGCAGCTCCCAGAAAAACATTCAGTACTTC. As protein: CASSSQKNIQYF. The V gene is TRBV13, the J gene TRBJ2-4; no firm D call. The CDR3 has 12 residues. V dropped 4 bases and J dropped 4 bases, with 5 bases sitting between them. The germline V gene encodes CDR1 PRHDT and CDR2 FYEKMQ (reference sequence). The full variable domain, rest sourced from reference TRBV13 and TRBJ2-4, is AAGVIQSPRHLIKEKRETATLKCYPIPRHDTVYWYQQGPGQDPQFLISFYEKMQSDKGSIPDRFSAQQFSDYHSELNMSSLELGDSALYFCASSSQKNIQYFGAGTRLSVL.

For this clone: The sample has other DNA sequences that encode this CDR3 too. This chain uses TRBV5-1 with TRBJ2-7, with TRBD1 matching over 8 bases. This CDR3 is built from 14 residues. Germline V gene lookup returns CDR1 SGHRS and CDR2 YFSETQ. With V trimmed by 0 bases and J by 4 bases, 3 bases remained unmatched. In nucleotides, the CDR3 is TGCGCCAGCAGCTTGGGGCAGGGGGCGTACGAGCAGTACTTC. Its protein is CASSLGQGAYEQYF.

The V call is TRBV5-4, the J call TRBJ2-5; 15 nucleotides line up with TRBD2. Germline V CDR1 and CDR2: SGHNT, YYREEE (reference sequence). The CDR3 runs 17 residues. The ends lost 3 bases at V and 0 bases at J; junction bases unmatched: 3. The CDR3 region has the DNA TGTGCCAGCAGCTCGGGGACTAGCGGGAGGTACCAAGAGACCCAGTACTTC. Protein product: CASSSGTSGRYQETQYF.

V is TRBV19 and J is TRBJ2-1, with D perhaps TRBD1 (6 bases). Germline loops: CDR1 LNHDA, CDR2 SQIVND (reference sequence). V was pared by 7 bases and J by 6 bases, with 10 bases between. The CDR3 totals 12 residues. The DNA of the CDR3 is TGTGCCAGTAATCAGGGGATCAATGAGCAGTTCTTC. Residues: CASNQGINEQFF.

This chain's CDR3 is CASSLVARVSGELFF. The CDR3 region has the DNA TGTGCCAGCAGCTTGGTAGCGAGGGTATCCGGGGAGCTGTTTTTT. The chain has TRBV5-6 and TRBJ2-2; TRBD2 is a possible D gene (5 bases). V was clipped by 0 bases and J by 6 bases, with 12 bases between them. Germline-derived CDR1 and CDR2 are SGHDT and YYEEEE. The CDR3 spans 15 residues.

This chain connects TRBV28 to TRBJ1-2; D remains ambiguous. The V gene lost 2 bases and the J gene lost 6 bases, with 10 bases spanning the gap. This CDR3 has 13 amino acids. Germline V gene sequence: CDR1 MDHEN, CDR2 SYDVKM. The chain's CDR3 is CASSLRRRNGYTF. Here the CDR3 DNA reads TGTGCCAGCAGTTTACGTCGGCGTAATGGCTACACCTTC.

This chain links TRBV7-3 with TRBJ2-1; weak D call: TRBD1 (6 bases). Germline V gene sequence: CDR1 SGHTA, CDR2 FQGTGA. Trimming left V 3 bases short and J 10 bases short, with 13 bases between. The CDR3 sequence is 13 residues long. This CDR3 is CASSLVTGQEQFF. In nucleotides, the CDR3 is TGTGCCAGCAGCTTGGTGACAGGACAAGAGCAGTTCTTC.